The 3 T cell receptor beta chains presented below share a single source sample, sequenced in a study of metastatic and nonmetastatic thyroid tumors. All patients reached thyroid surgery having received no treatment beforehand. TCRdb used MiXCR to call clones anew from the PCR reads. The sample consists of roughly 34,000 clones, about a fifth of them appearing once. Sequencing was performed on tumor tissue. These receptor sequences come from a male donor with papillary thyroid cancer or a benign thyroid nodule (not recorded which). Some clones in this sample may be carry-over from other donors' samples.

The sample holds a few counts of this clone. The V call is TRBV19, the J call TRBJ1-1; D perhaps matches TRBD1 (5 bases). Germline lookup yields CDR1 LNHDA and CDR2 SQIVND (reference sequence). The CDR3 sequence is 14 residues long. V was trimmed by 8 bases and J by 5 bases, leaving 18 bases between them. The CDR3 DNA is TGTGCCAGTCGACTGGGCCAAAGGGGTACTGAAGCTTTCTTT. Translation gives CASRLGQRGTEAFF. Complete variable domain (other parts from reference TRBV19 and TRBJ1-1): DGGITQSPKYLFRKEGQNVTLSCEQNLNHDAMYWYRQDPGQGLRLIYYSQIVNDFQKGDIAEGYSVSREKKESFPLTVTSAQKNPTAFYLCASRLGQRGTEAFFGQGTRLTVV.

This clone appeared a few times. Being one base from a much bigger clone, this may be a read error. The V call is TRBV11-2, the J call TRBJ2-1; no clear D. V was cut by 2 bases and J by 5 bases, with 19 bases left in between. This CDR3 region has 17 residues. In germline, CDR1 is SGHAT, CDR2 FQNNGV. The DNA for the CDR3 is TGTGCCAGCAGCTTAATGCGTGGACCTGGTATTCACAATGAGCAGTTCTTC. As protein: CASSLMRGPGIHNEQFF.

This clone was detected many times. The chain recombines TRBV7-2 with TRBJ2-2; D is ambiguous. The germline V and J ends were trimmed by 5 bases and 2 bases, with 9 bases remaining between them. This CDR3 has 14 residues. Germline V gene sequence: CDR1 SGHTA, CDR2 FQGNSA. CDR3 DNA: TGTGCCAGCAGCACCCGGGTTAACACCGGGGAGCTGTTTTTT. This encodes CASSTRVNTGELFF. The entire variable domain, with the rest obtained from reference TRBV7-2 and TRBJ2-2, is as follows: GAGVSQSPSNKVTEKGKDVELRCDPISGHTALYWYRQSLGQGLEFLIYFQGNSAPDKSGLPSDRFSAERTGGSVSTLTIQRTQQEDSAVYLCASSTRVNTGELFFGEGSRLTVL.